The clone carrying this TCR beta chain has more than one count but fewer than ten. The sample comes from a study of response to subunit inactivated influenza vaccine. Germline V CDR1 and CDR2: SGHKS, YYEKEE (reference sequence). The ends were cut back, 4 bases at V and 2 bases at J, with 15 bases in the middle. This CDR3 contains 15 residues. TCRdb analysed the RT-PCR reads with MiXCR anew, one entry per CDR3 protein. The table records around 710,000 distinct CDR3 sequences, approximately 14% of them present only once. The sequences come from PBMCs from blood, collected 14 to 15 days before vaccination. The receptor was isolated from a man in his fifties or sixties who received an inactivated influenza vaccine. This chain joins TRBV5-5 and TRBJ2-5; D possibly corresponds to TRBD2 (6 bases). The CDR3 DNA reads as TGTGCCAGCAGCCTGGGACGGGGGTTTCAAGAGACCCAGTACTTC. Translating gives CASSLGRGFQETQYF.